This T cell receptor beta chain was documented in a study of cytomegalovirus exposure and HLA in healthy donors (dated 2017 in TCRdb). Regarding the research as a whole: An earlier analysis of 550 to 700 of the donors reported more than 250 Gb of sequence data and some 120 million unique TCR beta sequences from about 179 million T cells. An early release covering roughly 640 HLA-typed donors comprised approximately 300 gigabases of sequencing data and around 85 million unique TCR sequences. Of the roughly 390 genotyped donors, 65% to 90% fell in the genetic ancestry cluster associated with self-reported Caucasian donors. The aim of the study was to test whether cataloging public T cell receptors could identify signatures of past pathogen exposure. The study profiled the T cell repertoires of under 850 subjects by immunosequencing and related them to cytomegalovirus serostatus. A separate validation cohort of over 95 different subjects was used in addition to the roughly 700-subject first cohort. To predict cytomegalovirus infection status, the study brought together high-throughput TCR immunosequencing, statistical association of individual TCRs with disease status, and machine learning. A later analysis re-examined previously published TCR beta repertoires from 610 or so donors and added high-resolution HLA genotyping to investigate patterns of TCR occurrence. In the later analysis, no new phenotypic data were used to find candidate immune exposures; instead, reliance was placed on TCR beta sequences and their occurrence across donors. An earlier analysis of approximately 630 of the donors applied high-throughput TCR beta sequencing to assess whether each TCR beta V gene segment acted as functional or pseudogenic. Donor age, sex, ethnicity and CMV serostatus were compiled together with the repertoire data. Genome-wide SNP genotypes for about three fifths of the roughly 670 donors were used in a later genetic analysis, which treated that subset as a discovery cohort. Every repertoire in the discovery cohort had been generated on one and the same sequencing platform. Class I and class II HLA loci were covered by the typing at four-digit resolution. Typing coverage differed by locus: A, B, C, DRB1 and DQB1 were typed in roughly 629-630 donors, DQA1 in 500 to 550, DPA1 in around 610, and DPB1 in 472. About five DR-DQ haplotypes were treated as single units for association and clustering because of strong linkage in the cohort. Among about 370 genotyped donors of the cohort, an average of about 220,000 unique TCR beta nucleotide sequences was sequenced per donor, of which about 18% were non-productive. General study outcomes and caveats: The earlier analysis of almost 600 of the donors excluded approximately 15 rarely observed V segments, including chromosome 9 orphons, because counts were too low. Linkage disequilibrium might explain the correlated functional status among segregating V segments, but an unknown experimental factor could not be excluded. CMV serostatus was the only immune exposure information available for the cohort. In a later analysis, the rate of TCR association differed among HLA loci, with DRB1 alleles having the most associated TCRs and HLA-C alleles having the fewest. According to a later analysis, parvovirus B19, influenza, CMV and Epstein-Barr virus appeared linked to several top co-occurrence clusters. Because some donors lacked HLA typing at each locus, the association tests relied only on the typed subset. A further reported finding was that TCR beta sequences accurately predicted the HLA-A and HLA-B alleles for most subjects in the first cohort. Compared with equally common non-associated chains, HLA-associated TCR beta chains in a later analysis were more clonally expanded and had lower generation probabilities. Presence/absence analyses assumed roughly uniform sequencing depth across donors, an assumption that may not hold. An association between a missense DCLRE1C variant and V-gene and J-gene trimming of TCR beta chains was found in a later genetic analysis and replicated in an independent cohort. A group of highly shared sequence variants was considered likely to be a technical artifact of the sequencing pipeline. In a later analysis, around 17,000 TCR beta sequences were associated with specific HLA alleles at a false discovery rate of 0.05. According to the authors, the approach could potentially be generalized to other disease states and immunological phenotypes. In both the original and validation cohorts, the classifier was reported to diagnose cytomegalovirus status with high specificity and sensitivity. In vitro tests confirmed that a few of the cytomegalovirus-associated TCR beta chains recognize cytomegalovirus antigens. This cohort had only TCR beta chains sequenced, and the lack of alpha or paired-chain data limited which features could be detected. Some IMGT-functional V segments, including TRBV6-2 and TRBV6-3, could not be told apart with the 87-base-pair reads, so those segments were excluded. Assigning TCR associations to individual alleles was difficult when HLA alleles, especially DR and DQ, strongly co-occurred. The study listed 150 to 200 TCR beta chains as associated with cytomegalovirus. Most TCR sequences were observed very rarely across donors, whereas some public TCRs were present in many individuals. Compared with the roughly 670-donor mean, donors in an Asian-associated ancestry cluster had fewer N-insertions in productive TCRs, according to a later genetic analysis. In an earlier analysis of 587 of the donors, most TCR beta V segments appeared in productive rearrangements about 87% or about 30% of the time, broadly matching IMGT annotations. According to a later analysis, most CMV-associated TCR beta chains appeared to be HLA-restricted, and the HLA associations seemed to be driven largely by CMV exposure.

From the germline V gene (reference sequence), CDR1 is GTSNPN and CDR2 is SVGIG. Reading from cysteine to phenylalanine, the CDR3 counts 13 amino acids. Only CDR3 DNA remains: 39 bases, in frame from the first base. The junction shows trimming of 1 base on V and 9 bases on J, and the gene matches do not reach 6 bases of it. Library preparation employed the immunoSEQ multiplex PCR assay. For the multiplex PCR, a mixture combining 60 forward primers for TCR Vbeta segments and 13 reverse primers for TCR Jbeta segments was used. Amplification of the CDR3 region of rearranged TCR beta genes was performed with a multiplex PCR assay on genomic DNA. On the Illumina HiSeq System, the amplified TCR beta libraries were sequenced as 87-base-pair reads. The authors' pipeline ran thus. In a later analysis, about 80 million unique TCR beta chains were counted across the roughly 670 repertoires, and roughly 10 million of these chains were shared by at least two donors. To remove PCR and sequencing errors, raw reads were error-corrected and collapsed into unique sequences using a nearest-neighbor algorithm that merged closely related sequences. Alignment of CDR3 sequences to IMGT reference sequences was used to assign V, D and J gene segments. For a sequence to be retained, a match of at least six nucleotides was required to both a V gene segment and a J gene segment. Rearrangements were called productive when the CDR3 lacked stop codons and stayed in frame with V and J; all others were non-productive. Following IMGT convention, CDR3 was defined as the stretch from the second conserved V-encoded cysteine up to the conserved J-encoded phenylalanine. The earlier analysis of about 610 of the donors excluded any sequence lacking an unambiguous match to a single V gene segment. An earlier analysis of a few hundred of the donors classified V segments as functional when productive rearrangements were above 56.7% and as segregating when the standard deviation between donors was above 5%. A statistical classification framework was developed to diagnose cytomegalovirus status using the catalog of TCR beta chain sequences. In a later analysis, V and J genes were assigned by comparing TCR nucleotide sequences against IMGT/GENE-DB human TR gene sequences. Using the TCRdist pipeline, a later analysis assigned CDR3 sequences along with most-parsimonious VDJ recombination scenarios. In a later analysis, every TCR beta chain was defined by the combination of its CDR3 amino acid sequence and its V-gene family, and reads without a unique V-gene family were dropped. In a later analysis, a few hundred highly shared, low-generation-probability nucleotide sequences were removed to address suspected cross-contamination and a sequencing artifact. In a later analysis, a clonal expansion index for each public chain was calculated from normalized within-repertoire ranks of inferred template counts. In a later analysis, generation probabilities were computed with a VDJ recombination model fitted to out-of-frame rearrangements, and the resulting probabilities were checked against IGoR. In a later analysis, hypergeometric tests were used to score TCR-TCR, TCR-HLA and TCR-CMV co-occurrence, with a repertoire-size bias correction applied to TCR pairs. To estimate false discovery rates, a later analysis permuted the HLA or CMV assignments 20 times. A later analysis grouped co-occurring TCRs with DBSCAN, adding TCRdist sequence similarity when clustering within HLA-allele-positive subsets. Co-occurrence clustering excluded repertoires with fewer than 30,000 or more than 120,000 public chains, plus five with anomalous nucleotide sharing. The table was pulled from immuneACCESS by TCRdb, which kept in-frame rearrangements only. Such tables lose some clones; where checked, under half of the loss comes from unresolved V genes, and the rest has no known cause. D and trimming come from the DNA, and the V and J calls and clone size come from that table. For this sample the table gives about 180,000 clones, of which around 77% were detected only once. The ten largest account for approximately 2.5% of the sample.

Comments on this clone: What antigen it recognizes has not been identified. No clone much larger than this one lies a single base away; base qualities are absent.

In total, just over 650 healthy bone marrow donors made up the cohort. At the time of sampling, all cohort members were nominally healthy, though unrecorded immune exposures were likely present. The donor tested CMV seronegative and was one of the 352 seronegative cohort members. A peripheral blood sample was provided by each donor, and peripheral blood mononuclear cells were used for TCR beta sequencing. The Qiagen DNeasy Blood Extraction Kit was used to extract genomic DNA from the blood cell samples. Source material: PBMCs. The V and J genes are TRBV30 and TRBJ2-5, and TRBD2 aligns with 9 junction nucleotides. The origin of this receptor is a man aged 60 to 69 in good health and CMV-seronegative. The CDR3 reads as follows: CAWSGLAVLAQYF. The DNA sequence follows: TGTGCCTGGAGTGGACTAGCGGTCCTCGCCCAGTACTTC.